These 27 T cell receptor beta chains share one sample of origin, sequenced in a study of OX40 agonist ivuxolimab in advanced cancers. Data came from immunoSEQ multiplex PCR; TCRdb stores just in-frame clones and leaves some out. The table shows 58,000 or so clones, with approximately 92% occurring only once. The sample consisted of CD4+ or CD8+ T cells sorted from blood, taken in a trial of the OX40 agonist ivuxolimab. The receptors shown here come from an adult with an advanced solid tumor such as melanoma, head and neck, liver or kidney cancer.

The chain's CDR3 is CASSLQEPAGELFF. The CDR3 DNA reads TGCGCCAGCAGCTTGCAGGAACCCGCCGGGGAGCTGTTTTTT. V and J are TRBV5-1 and TRBJ2-2; D is ambiguous. Trimming removed 1 base from V and 6 bases from J, with 10 bases in between. The germline gives CDR1 SGHRS, CDR2 YFSETQ. CDR3 length: 14 amino acids.

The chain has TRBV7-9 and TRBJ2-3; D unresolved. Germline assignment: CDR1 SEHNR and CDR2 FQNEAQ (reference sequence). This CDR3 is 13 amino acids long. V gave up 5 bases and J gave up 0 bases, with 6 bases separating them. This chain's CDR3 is CASSPLSTDTQYF. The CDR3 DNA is TGTGCCAGCAGCCCTCTCAGCACAGATACGCAGTATTTT.

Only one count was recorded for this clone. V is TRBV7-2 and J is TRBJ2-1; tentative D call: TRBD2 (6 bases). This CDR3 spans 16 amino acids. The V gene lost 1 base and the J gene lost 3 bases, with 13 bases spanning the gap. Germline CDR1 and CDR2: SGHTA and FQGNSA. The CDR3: CASSLEVGRGYNEQFF. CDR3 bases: TGTGCCAGCAGCTTAGAGGTCGGGCGGGGCTACAATGAGCAGTTCTTC.

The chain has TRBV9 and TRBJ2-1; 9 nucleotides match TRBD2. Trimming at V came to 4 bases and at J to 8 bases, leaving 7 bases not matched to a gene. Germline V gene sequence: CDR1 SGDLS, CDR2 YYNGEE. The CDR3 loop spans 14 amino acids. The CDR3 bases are TGTGCCAGCAGCCGAGGACTAGCGAGGGATGAGCAGTTCTTC. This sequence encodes CASSRGLARDEQFF.

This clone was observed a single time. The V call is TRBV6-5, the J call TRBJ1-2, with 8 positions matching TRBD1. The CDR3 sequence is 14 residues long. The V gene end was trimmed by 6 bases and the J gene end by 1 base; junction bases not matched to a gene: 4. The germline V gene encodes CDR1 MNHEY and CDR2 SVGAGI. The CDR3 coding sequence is TGTGCCAGCAGGTCAGGGGGCGGTAACTATGGCTACACCTTC. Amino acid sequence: CASRSGGGNYGYTF.

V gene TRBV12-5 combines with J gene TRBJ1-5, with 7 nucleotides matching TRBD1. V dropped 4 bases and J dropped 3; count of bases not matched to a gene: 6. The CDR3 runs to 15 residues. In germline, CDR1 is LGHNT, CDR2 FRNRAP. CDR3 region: CASGSETGTNQPQHF. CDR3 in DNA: TGTGCTAGTGGTTCGGAGACAGGGACCAATCAGCCCCAGCATTTT. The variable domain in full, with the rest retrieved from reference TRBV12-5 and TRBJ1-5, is DARVTQTPRHKVTEMGQEVTMRCQPILGHNTVFWYRQTMMQGLELLAYFRNRAPLDDSGMPKDRFSAEMPDATLATLKIQPSEPRDSAVYFCASGSETGTNQPQHFGDGTRLSIL.

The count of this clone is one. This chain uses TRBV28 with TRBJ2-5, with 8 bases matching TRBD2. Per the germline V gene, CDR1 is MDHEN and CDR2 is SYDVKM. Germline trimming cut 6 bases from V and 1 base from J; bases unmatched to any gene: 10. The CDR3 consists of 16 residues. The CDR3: CASRPGTSWFQETQYF. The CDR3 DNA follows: TGTGCCAGCAGGCCTGGGACTAGTTGGTTCCAAGAGACCCAGTACTTC.

CDR3 bases: TGTGCCAGTTCCCCGGGACTGATGAACACTGAAGCTTTCTTT. Translation gives CASSPGLMNTEAFF. The rearrangement links TRBV19 to TRBJ1-1; possible D gene TRBD1, 5 bases. The CDR3 has 14 residues. Trimming shortened V by 8 bases and J by 0 bases, and 13 bases separated the two germline ends. Germline CDR1 LNHDA, CDR2 SQIVND (reference sequence).

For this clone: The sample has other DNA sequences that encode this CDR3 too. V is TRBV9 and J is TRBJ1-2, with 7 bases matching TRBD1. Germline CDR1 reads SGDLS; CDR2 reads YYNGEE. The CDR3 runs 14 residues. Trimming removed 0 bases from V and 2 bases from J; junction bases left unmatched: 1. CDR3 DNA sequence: TGTGCCAGCAGCGTAGGGACAGGCAACTATGGCTACACCTTC. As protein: CASSVGTGNYGYTF.

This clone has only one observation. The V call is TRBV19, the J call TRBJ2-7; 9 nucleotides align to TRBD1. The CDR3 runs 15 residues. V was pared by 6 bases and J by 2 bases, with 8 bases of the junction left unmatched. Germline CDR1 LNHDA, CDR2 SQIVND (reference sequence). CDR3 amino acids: CASSLRGTGTYEQYF. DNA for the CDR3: TGTGCCAGTAGCCTCAGGGGGACAGGGACCTACGAGCAGTACTTC.

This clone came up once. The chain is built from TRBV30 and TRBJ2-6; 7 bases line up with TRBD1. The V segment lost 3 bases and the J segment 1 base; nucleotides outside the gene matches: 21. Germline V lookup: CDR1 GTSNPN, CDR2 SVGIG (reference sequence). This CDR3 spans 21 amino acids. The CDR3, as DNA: TGTGCCTGGAGGGGCCCCCGGGACAGCCAACTGCCGGGGTCTGGGGCCAACGTCCTGACTTTC. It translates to CAWRGPRDSQLPGSGANVLTF.

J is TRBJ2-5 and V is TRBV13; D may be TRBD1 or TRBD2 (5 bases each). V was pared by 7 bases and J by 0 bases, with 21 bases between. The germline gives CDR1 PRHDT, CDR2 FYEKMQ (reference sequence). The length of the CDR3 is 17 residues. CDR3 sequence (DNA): TGTGCCAGCAAGTTTCAGAAAGGGGACCAGTACCAAGAGACCCAGTACTTC. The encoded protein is CASKFQKGDQYQETQYF.

The CDR3 spells CASSEGLRNEQFF. In nucleotides, the CDR3 is TGTGCCAGCAGTGAGGGACTAAGAAATGAGCAGTTCTTC. V gene TRBV2 combines with J gene TRBJ2-1, with 7 bases that match TRBD2. Germline CDR1 and CDR2: SNHLY and FYNNEI. V lost 3 bases to trimming and J lost 7 bases; unmatched junction nucleotides: 3. The CDR3 is 13 residues long.

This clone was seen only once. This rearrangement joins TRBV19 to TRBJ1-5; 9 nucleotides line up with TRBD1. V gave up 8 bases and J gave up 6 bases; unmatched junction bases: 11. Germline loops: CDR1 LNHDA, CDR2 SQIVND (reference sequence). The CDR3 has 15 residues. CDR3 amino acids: CASAGGTGRGQPQHF. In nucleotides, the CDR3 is TGTGCCAGTGCGGGGGGGACAGGGAGAGGTCAGCCCCAGCATTTT.

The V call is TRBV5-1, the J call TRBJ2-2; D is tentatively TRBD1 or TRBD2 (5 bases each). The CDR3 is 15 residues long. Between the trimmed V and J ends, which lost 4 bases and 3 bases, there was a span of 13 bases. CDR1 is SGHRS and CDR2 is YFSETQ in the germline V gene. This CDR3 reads CASSLGQGHTGELFF. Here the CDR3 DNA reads TGCGCCAGCAGCCTCGGGCAGGGACACACCGGGGAGCTGTTTTTT.

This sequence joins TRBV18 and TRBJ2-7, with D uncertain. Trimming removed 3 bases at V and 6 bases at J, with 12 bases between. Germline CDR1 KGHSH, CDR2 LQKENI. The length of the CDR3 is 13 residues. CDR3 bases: TGTGCCAGCTCACCTAGTGAAGGTTCCGAGCAGTACTTC. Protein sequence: CASSPSEGSEQYF.

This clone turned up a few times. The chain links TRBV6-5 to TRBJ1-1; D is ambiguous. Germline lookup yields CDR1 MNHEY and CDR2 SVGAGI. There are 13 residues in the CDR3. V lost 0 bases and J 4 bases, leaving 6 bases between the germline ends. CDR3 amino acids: CASSYSRTTEAFF. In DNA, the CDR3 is TGTGCCAGCAGTTACTCCCGGACCACTGAAGCTTTCTTT.

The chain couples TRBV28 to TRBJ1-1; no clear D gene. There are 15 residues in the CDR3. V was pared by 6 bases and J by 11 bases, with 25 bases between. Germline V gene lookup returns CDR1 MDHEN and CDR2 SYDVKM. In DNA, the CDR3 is TGTGCCAGCAGCTCTTCCTCCGGGATCCCTTCGGTGGCTTTCTTT. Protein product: CASSSSSGIPSVAFF.

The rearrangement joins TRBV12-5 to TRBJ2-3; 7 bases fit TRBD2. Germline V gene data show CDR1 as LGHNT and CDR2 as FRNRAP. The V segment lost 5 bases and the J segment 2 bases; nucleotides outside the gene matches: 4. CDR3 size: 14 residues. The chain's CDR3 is CASGSGGVTDTQYF. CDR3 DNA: TGTGCTAGTGGTAGTGGGGGGGTCACAGATACGCAGTATTTT.

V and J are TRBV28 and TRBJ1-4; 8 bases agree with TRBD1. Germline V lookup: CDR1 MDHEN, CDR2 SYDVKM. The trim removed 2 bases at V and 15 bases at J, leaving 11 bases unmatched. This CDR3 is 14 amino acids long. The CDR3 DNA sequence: TGTGCCAGCAGTTTAAGTCCAGGGGGCCCATACGTGTTTTTT. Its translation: CASSLSPGGPYVFF.

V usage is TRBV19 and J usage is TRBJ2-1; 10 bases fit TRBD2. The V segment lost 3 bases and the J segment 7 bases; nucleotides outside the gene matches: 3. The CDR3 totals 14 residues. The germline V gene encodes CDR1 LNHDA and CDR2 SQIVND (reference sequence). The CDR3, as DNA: TGTGCCAGTAGTATCCTAGCGGGAGCGAATGAGCAGTTCTTC. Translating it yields CASSILAGANEQFF.

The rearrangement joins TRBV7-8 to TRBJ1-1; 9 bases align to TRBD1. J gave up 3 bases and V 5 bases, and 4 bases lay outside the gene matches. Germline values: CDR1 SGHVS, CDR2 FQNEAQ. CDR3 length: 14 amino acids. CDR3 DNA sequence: TGTGCCAGCAGCCTGGACAGGGGTGACACTGAAGCTTTCTTT. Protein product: CASSLDRGDTEAFF.

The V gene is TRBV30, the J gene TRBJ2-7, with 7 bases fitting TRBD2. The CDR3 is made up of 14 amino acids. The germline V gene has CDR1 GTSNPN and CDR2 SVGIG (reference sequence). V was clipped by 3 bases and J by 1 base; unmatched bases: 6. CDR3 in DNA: TGTGCCTGGAGCCTCCAAGCGGGATCCTACGAGCAGTACTTC. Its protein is CAWSLQAGSYEQYF.

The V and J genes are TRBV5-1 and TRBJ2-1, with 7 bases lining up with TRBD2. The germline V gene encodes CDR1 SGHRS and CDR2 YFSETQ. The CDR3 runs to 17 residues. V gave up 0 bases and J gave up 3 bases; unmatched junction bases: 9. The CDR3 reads CASSLVGRLAGYNEQFF. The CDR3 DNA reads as TGCGCCAGCAGCTTGGTGGGGAGATTAGCGGGCTACAATGAGCAGTTCTTC.

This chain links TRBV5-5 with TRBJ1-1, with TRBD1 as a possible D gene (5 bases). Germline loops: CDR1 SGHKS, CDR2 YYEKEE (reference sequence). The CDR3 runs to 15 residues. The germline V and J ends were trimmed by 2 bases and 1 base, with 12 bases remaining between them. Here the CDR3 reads CASSFGGRGNTEAFF. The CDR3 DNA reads TGTGCCAGCAGCTTCGGGGGACGGGGGAACACTGAAGCTTTCTTT.

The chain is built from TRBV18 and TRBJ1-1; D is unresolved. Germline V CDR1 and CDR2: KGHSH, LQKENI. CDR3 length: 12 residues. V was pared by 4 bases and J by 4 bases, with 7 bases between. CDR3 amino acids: CASSLGSTEAFF. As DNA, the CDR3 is TGTGCCAGCTCACTCGGGAGCACTGAAGCTTTCTTT.

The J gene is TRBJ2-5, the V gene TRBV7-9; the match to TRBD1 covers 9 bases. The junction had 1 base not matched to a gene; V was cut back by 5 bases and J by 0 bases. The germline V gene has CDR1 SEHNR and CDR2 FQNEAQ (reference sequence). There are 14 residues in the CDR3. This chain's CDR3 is CASSRDRDQETQYF. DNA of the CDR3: TGTGCCAGCAGCCGGGACAGGGACCAAGAGACCCAGTACTTC. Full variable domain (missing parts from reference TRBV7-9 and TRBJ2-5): DTGVSQNPRHKITKRGQNVTFRCDPISEHNRLYWYRQTLGQGPEFLTYFQNEAQLEKSRLLSDRFSAERPKGSFSTLEIQRTEQGDSAMYLCASSRDRDQETQYFGPGTRLLVL.